This T cell receptor beta chain originates from a study of tumor and adjacent non-tumor tissue in lung cancer. Study-wide background: The patients, approximately 9 men and 5 women, were about 30 to 85 with stage I to III disease. Samples averaged around 4 million productive TCRbeta reads each.

The CDR3 is 13 amino acids. The germline V gene encodes CDR1 SGHNT and CDR2 YENEEA. General study points: Compared with tumor, normal lung showed significantly lower TCR diversity.

No cell sorting was done before RNA was extracted from the tissue. More than 3 cm separated this lung sample from the edge of the tumor. A note on this clonotype: Its specificity is not known. At one end the junction does not follow the germline gene, possibly because of a read error.

The library came from three nested PCR rounds adapted from ARM-PCR protocols. TCRdb re-called the multiplex PCR reads through MiXCR, storing one row per CDR3 protein. The sample holds some 100,000 distinct CDR3 sequences, over 55% seen once. The sequenced sample was distant non-tumor lung tissue. This clonotype originated in a man aged 55 to 70 with non-small cell lung cancer. This chain uses TRBV11-3 with TRBJ1-1; D call uncertain. The CDR3 reads CVSSLAGPDAAFF. Here the CDR3 DNA reads TGTGTCAGCAGCTTGGCAGGACCCGATGCGGCTTTCTTT.